Detailed here is one TCR beta chain. Its antigen target is currently unknown. The sample holds no much larger clone one base away, and base qualities are not on file. In Seattle, one collaborating source enrolled patients while the infection was active and tracked those patients longitudinally over the course of disease. Collaborating institutions collected whole blood in K2EDTA tubes following their own protocols. For TCRbeta analysis, collaborator samples were shipped as frozen whole blood, as isolated PBMCs, or as DNA extracted from either sample type. Its CDR3 holds 14 amino acids, cysteine through phenylalanine. The DNA shown is the 42-base CDR3, in frame from base 1. Trimming removed 5 bases from V and 1 base from J, leaving 15 bases between the germline ends. The germline V gene provides CDR1 SQVTM and CDR2 ANQGSEA. The data stem from a study of blood T cell repertoires in COVID-19 (dated by TCRdb to the early 2020s). Background for the entire study: Collaborator samples came from the United States, Italy and Spain and covered acute and convalescent phases of COVID-19. Samples came from the ongoing ImmuneRACE study (first 160 participants) plus 1,254 subjects from 6 global collaborators. Subjects who had been exposed to COVID-19, were actively infected with it, or had recovered from it provided the deeply sampled blood TCRbeta repertoires that made up the dataset. A freely available public database, intended as a resource for researchers studying the immune response to SARS-CoV-2, is where the repertoires were released. Nearly every sample came with metadata listing a de-identified subject ID, COVID-19 status, age in years and sex. The prospective study material was composed of cDNA or gDNA derived from T cells, B-cell-depleted T cells, or PBMCs. Where available, HLA class I and class II types were obtained from metadata supplied by the sample provider rather than from assay-based typing. Beyond this particular receptor, the publication reports: The quantity of clinical and demographic metadata differed by source and by participant and was supplied without curation.

The immunoSEQ Assay, a bias-controlled multiplex PCR, was used to amplify TCRbeta CDR3 regions from genomic DNA. Per the source publication's procedure: The number of nucleated cells in each sample was estimated by amplification of reference gene primers within the assay. To quantify the absolute abundance of each unique TCRbeta CDR3 rearrangement, sequence reads were collapsed and filtered. For each sample, productive Simpson clonality was calculated by taking the square root of Simpson's diversity index across productive rearrangements. The source is immuneACCESS, and TCRdb retained only in-frame sequences with V and J called. Part of the clones is not carried over; for the studies checked, unresolved V genes explain less than half of this, and the remainder is unexplained. V and J calls and clone size are copied from that table; D and trimming were computed from the DNA. The sample profile shows more than 95,000 clones; 85% to 90% of them were found once. Of the sample, about 3% is held by the ten largest clones.

The V and J genes are TRBV29-1 and TRBJ2-7, with TRBD1 as a weak D call on 5 bases. The clonotype comes from a woman aged 80 or over with COVID-19, enrolled during active disease. The sample consisted of peripheral blood. The DNA sequence reads TGCAGCGTTATATTCAGGGAATGGTCCTACGAGCAGTACTTC. Translation gives CSVIFREWSYEQYF.